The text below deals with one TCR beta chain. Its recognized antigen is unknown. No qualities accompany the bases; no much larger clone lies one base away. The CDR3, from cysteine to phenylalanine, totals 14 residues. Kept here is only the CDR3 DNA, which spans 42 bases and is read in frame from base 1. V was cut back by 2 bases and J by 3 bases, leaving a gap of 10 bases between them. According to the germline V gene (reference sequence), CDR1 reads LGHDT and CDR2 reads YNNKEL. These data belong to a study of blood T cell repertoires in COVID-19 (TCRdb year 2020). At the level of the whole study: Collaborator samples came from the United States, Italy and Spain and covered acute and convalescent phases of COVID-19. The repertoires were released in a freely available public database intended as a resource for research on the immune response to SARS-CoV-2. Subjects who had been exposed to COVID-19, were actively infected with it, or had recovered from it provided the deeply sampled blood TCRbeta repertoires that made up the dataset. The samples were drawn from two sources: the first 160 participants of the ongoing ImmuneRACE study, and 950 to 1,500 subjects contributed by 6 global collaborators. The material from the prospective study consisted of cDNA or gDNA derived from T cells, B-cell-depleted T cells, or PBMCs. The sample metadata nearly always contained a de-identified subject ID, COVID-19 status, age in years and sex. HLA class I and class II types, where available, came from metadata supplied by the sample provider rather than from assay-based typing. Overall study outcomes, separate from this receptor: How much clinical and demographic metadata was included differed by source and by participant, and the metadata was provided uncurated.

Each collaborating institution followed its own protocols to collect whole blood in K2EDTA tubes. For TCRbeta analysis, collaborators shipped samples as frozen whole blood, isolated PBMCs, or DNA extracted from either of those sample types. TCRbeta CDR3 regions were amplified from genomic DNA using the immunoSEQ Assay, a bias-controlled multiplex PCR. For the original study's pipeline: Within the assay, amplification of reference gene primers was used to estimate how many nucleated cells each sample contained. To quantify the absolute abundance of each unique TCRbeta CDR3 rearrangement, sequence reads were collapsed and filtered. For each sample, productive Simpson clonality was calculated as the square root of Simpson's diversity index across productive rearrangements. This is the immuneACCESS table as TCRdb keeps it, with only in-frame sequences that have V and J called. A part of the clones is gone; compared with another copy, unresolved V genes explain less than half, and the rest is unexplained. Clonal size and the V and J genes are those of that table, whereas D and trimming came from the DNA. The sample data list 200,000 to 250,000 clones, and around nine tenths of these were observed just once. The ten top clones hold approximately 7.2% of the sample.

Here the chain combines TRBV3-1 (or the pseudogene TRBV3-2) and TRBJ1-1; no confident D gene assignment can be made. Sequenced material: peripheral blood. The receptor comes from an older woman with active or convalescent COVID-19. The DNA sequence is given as TGTGCCAGCAGCCAATATCCCTCCTACACTGAAGCTTTCTTT. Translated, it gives CASSQYPSYTEAFF.